This T cell receptor (beta chain) was identified during a study of blood T cell repertoires in COVID-19. V gave up 7 bases and J gave up 2 bases, with 15 bases separating them. Per the germline V gene, CDR1 is SNHLY and CDR2 is FYNNEI. There are 15 residues in the CDR3. This table comes from immunoSEQ multiplex PCR, and its TCRdb copy is limited to in-frame clones, with some not included. This table holds about 100,000 clones, 87% found once. This clonotype was obtained from a man between 25 and 39 years old in a cohort sampled during active COVID-19. The rearrangement joins TRBV2 to TRBJ2-1; D is perhaps TRBD1 (7 bases). Sequenced sample: peripheral blood. CDR3 region: CASKIRGTAYNEQFF. The CDR3, as DNA: TGTGCCAGCAAAATCCGGGGGACAGCCTACAATGAGCAGTTCTTC.